This T cell receptor (beta chain) emerged from a study of blood T cells in healthy people across ages. On the study more broadly: Capture by template switching was about one barcoded beta molecule per two T cells. The study, taken as a whole, reports: Comparison with aged donors showed that long-lived donors had more naive CD4+ cells and higher diversity.

CDR1 is SEHNR and CDR2 is FQNEAQ in the germline V gene (reference sequence). The trim removed 5 bases at V and 8 bases at J, leaving 10 bases unmatched. The CDR3 spans 16 residues. Healthy Caucasian individuals from Russia aged about 6 to 90 were enrolled as donors. Note on this clonotype: Its matching antigen is unknown.

For the second PCR, which ran for about 6 to 11 cycles, a sample-barcoded 5' primer and a J-beta primer mix were used. TCRdb redid the calling of the 5' RACE reads with MiXCR, one entry per CDR3 protein. The repertoire holds around 750,000 distinct CDR3 sequences, with approximately 53% as singletons. The sample taken for sequencing was blood. The chain joins TRBV7-9 to TRBJ1-4, with TRBD1 matching over 11 bases. This receptor was obtained from a man older than 75 in good health. CDR3 nucleotides: TGTGCCAGCAGCCCCGGGACAGGGGGAGAAGCCGAAAAACTGTTTTTT. The encoded protein is CASSPGTGGEAEKLFF.